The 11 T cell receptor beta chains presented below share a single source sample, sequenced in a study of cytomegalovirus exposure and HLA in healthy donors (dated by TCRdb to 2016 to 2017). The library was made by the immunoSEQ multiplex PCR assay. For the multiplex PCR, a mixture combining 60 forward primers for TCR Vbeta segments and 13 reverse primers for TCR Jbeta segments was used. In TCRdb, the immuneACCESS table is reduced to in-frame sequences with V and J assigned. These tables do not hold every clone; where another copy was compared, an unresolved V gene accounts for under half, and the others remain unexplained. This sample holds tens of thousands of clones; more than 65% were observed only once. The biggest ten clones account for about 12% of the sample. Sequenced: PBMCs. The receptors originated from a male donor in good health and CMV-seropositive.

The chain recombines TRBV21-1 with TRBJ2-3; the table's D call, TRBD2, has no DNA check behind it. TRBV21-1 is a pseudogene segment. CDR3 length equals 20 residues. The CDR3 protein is CASSKEGLAGSRRGTDTQYF. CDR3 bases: TGTGCCAGCAGCAAAGAAGGACTAGCGGGGTCAAGACGTGGCACAGATACGCAGTATTTT.

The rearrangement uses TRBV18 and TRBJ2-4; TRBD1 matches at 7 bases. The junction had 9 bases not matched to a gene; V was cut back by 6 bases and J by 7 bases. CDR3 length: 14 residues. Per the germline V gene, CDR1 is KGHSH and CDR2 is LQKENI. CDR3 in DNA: TGTGCCAGCTCTCCAGGGACAGATTACAACATTCAGTACTTC. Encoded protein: CASSPGTDYNIQYF.

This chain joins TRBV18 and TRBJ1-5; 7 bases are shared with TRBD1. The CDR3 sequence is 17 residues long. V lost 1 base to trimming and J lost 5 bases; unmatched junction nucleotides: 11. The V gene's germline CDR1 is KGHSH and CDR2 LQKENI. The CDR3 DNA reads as TGTGCCAGCTCACCACAACGGGGACAGCGACGGTATCAGCCCCAGCATTTT. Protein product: CASSPQRGQRRYQPQHF.

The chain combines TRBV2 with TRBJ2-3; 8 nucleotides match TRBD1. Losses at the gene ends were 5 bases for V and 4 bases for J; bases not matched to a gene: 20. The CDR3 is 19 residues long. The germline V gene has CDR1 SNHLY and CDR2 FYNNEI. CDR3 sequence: CASSQIFGAGGGSADTQYF. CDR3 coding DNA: TGTGCCAGCAGTCAAATTTTTGGGGCAGGGGGCGGTTCTGCAGATACGCAGTATTTT.

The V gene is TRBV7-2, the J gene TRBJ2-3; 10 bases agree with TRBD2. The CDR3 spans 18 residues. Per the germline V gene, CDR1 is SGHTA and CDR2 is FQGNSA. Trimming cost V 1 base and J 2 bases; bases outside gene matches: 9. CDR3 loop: CASSLDHGLAGDTDTQYF. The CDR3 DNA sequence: TGTGCCAGCAGCTTAGATCACGGCCTAGCGGGGGACACAGATACGCAGTATTTT.

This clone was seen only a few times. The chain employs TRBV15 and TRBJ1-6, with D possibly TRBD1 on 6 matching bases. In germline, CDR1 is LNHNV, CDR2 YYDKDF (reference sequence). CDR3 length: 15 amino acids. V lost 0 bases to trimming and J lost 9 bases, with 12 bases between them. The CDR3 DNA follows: TGTGCCACCAGCAGAGACAGGGGATTCGGTTCACCCCTCCACTTT. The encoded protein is CATSRDRGFGSPLHF.

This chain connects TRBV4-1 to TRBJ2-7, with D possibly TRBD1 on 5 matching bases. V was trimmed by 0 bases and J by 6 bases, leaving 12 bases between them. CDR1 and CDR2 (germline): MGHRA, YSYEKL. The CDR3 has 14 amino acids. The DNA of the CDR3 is TGCGCCAGCAGCCAAGAGGACATTTTCGGCGAGCAGTACTTC. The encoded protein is CASSQEDIFGEQYF.

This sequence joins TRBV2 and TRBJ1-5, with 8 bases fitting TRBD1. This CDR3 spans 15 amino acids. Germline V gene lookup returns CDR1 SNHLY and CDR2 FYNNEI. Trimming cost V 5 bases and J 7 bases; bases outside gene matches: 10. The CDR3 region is CASSRRQGPSQPQHF. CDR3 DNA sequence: TGTGCCAGCAGTCGTCGACAGGGGCCTTCCCAGCCCCAGCATTTT.

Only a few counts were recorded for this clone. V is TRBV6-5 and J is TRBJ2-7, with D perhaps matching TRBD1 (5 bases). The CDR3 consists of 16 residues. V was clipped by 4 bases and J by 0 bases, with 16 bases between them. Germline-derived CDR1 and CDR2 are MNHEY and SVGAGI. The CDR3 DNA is TGTGCCAGCAGTTCGACCCCGGACACCTCCTCCTACGAGCAGTACTTC. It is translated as CASSSTPDTSSYEQYF.

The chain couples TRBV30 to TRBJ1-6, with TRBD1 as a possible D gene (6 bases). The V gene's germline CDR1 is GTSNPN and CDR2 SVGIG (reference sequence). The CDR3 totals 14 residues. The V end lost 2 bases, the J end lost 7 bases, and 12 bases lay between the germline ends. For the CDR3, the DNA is TGTGCCTGGAGTATCCCAGGGGACAATTCACCCCTCCACTTT. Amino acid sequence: CAWSIPGDNSPLHF. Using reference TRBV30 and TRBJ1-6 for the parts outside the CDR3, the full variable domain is SQTIHQWPATLVQPVGSPLSLECTVEGTSNPNLYWYRQAAGRGLQLLFYSVGIGQISSEVPQNLSASRPQDRQFILSSKKLLLSDSGFYLCAWSIPGDNSPLHFGNGTRLTVT.

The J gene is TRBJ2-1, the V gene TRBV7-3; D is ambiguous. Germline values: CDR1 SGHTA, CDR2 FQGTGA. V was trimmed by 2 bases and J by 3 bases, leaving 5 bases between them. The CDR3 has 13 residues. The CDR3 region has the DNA TGTGCCAGCAGCTTAGACAACTACAATGAGCAGTTCTTC. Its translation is CASSLDNYNEQFF.